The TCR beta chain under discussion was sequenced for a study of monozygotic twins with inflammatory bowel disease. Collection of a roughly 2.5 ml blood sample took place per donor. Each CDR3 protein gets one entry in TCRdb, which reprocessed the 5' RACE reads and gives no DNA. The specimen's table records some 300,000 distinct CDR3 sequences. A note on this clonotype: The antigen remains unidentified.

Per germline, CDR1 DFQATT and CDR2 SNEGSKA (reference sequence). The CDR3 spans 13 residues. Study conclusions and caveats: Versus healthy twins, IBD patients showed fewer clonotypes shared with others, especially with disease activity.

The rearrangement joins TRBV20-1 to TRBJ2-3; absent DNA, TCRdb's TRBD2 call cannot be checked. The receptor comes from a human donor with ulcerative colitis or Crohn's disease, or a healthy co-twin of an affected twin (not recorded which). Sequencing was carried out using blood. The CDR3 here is CSAPAGGPDTQYF.